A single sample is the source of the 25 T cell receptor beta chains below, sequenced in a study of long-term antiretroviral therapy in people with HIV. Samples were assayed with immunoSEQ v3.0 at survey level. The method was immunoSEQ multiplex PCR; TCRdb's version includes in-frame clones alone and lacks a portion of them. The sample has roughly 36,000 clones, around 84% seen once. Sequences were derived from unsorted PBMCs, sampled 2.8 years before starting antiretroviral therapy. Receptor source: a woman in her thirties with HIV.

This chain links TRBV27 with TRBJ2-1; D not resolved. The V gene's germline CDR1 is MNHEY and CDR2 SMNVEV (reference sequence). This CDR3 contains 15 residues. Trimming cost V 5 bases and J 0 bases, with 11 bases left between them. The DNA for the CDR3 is TGTGCCAGCAGTCGTGTACCCAGCTCCTACAATGAGCAGTTCTTC. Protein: CASSRVPSSYNEQFF.

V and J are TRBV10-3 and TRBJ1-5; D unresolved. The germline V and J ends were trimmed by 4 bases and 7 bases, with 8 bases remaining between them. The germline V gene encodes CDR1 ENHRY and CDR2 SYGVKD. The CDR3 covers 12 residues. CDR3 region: CAISASQQPQHF. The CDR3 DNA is TGTGCCATCAGTGCCAGCCAGCAGCCCCAGCATTTT.

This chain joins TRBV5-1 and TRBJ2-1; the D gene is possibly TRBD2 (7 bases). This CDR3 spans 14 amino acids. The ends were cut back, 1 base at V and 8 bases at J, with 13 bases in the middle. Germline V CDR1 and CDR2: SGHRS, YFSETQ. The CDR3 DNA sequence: TGCGCCAGCAGCTTGCGGGGGGCCACGGATGAGCAGTTCTTC. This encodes CASSLRGATDEQFF. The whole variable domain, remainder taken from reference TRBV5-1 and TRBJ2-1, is KAGVTQTPRYLIKTRGQQVTLSCSPISGHRSVSWYQQTPGQGLQFLFEYFSETQRNKGNFPGRFSGRQFSNSRSEMNVSTLELGDSALYLCASSLRGATDEQFFGPGTRLTVL.

In DNA form, the CDR3 reads TGTGCCTGGAGGCATCGAAAGGACGGACACACTGAAGCTTTCTTT. It yields the protein CAWRHRKDGHTEAFF. This chain uses TRBV30 with TRBJ1-1; D is uncertain. V was cut by 3 bases and J by 3 bases, with 17 bases left in between. The CDR3 has 15 residues. From germline, CDR1 is GTSNPN and CDR2 SVGIG (reference sequence).

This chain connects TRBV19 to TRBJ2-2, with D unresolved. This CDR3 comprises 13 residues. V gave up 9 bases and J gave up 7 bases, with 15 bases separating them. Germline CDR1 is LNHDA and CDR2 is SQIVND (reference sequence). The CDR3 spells CASQDGSGGELFF. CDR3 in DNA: TGTGCCAGCCAGGACGGGTCAGGCGGGGAGCTGTTTTTT.

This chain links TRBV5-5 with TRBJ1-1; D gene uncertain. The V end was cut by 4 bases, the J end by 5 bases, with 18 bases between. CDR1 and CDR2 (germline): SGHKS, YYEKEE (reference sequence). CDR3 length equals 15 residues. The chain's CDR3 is CASSLPYSEGTEAFF. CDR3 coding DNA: TGTGCCAGCAGCCTCCCCTACAGTGAAGGGACTGAAGCTTTCTTT.

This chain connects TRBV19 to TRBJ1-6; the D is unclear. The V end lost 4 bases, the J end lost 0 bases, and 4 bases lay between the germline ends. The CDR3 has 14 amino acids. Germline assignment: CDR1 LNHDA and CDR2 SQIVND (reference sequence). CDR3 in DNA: TGTGCCAGTAGTAGGGCCTCCTATAATTCACCCCTCCACTTT. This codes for CASSRASYNSPLHF.

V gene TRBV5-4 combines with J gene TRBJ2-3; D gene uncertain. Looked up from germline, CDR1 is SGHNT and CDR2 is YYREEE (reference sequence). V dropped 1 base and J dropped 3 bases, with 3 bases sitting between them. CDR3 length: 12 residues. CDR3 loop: CASSLSTDTQYF. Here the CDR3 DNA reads TGTGCCAGCAGCTTGAGTACAGATACGCAGTATTTT.

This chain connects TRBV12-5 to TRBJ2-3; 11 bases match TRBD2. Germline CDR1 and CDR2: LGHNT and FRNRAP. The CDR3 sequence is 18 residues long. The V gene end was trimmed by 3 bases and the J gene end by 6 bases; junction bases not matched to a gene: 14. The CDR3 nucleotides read TGTGCTAGTGGTTTCCTCACCCCGACTAGCGGGAAAGGGGATACGCAGTATTTT. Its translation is CASGFLTPTSGKGDTQYF.

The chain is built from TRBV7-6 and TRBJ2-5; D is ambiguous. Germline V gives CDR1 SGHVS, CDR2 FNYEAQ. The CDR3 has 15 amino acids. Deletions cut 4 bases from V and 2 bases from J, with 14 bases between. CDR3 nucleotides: TGTGCCAGCAGCTCGACCTTAGCAAATCAAGAGACCCAGTACTTC. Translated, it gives CASSSTLANQETQYF.

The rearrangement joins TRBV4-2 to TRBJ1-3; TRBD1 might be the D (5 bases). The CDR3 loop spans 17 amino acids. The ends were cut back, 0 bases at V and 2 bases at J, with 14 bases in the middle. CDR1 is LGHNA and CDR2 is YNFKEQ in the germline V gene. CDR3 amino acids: CASSQDRAGTTGNTIYF. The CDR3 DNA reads TGTGCCAGCAGCCAAGATCGGGCAGGGACTACTGGAAACACCATATATTTT.

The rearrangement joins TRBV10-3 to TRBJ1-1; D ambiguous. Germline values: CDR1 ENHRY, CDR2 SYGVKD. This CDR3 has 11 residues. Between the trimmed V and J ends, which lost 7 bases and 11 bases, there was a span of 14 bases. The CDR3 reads CAIIELHEAFF. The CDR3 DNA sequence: TGTGCCATCATCGAACTGCACGAGGCTTTCTTT.

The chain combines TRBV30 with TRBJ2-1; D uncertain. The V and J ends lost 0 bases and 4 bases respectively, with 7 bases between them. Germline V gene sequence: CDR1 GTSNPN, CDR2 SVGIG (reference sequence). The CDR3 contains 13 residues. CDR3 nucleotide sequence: TGTGCCTGGAGTGTTTTAGATTACAATGAGCAGTTCTTC. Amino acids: CAWSVLDYNEQFF.

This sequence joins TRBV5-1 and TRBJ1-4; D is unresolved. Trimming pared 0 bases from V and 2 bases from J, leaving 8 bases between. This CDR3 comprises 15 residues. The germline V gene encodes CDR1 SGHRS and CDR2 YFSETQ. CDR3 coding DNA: TGCGCCAGCAGCTTGGCGACGGGCACTAATGAAAAACTGTTTTTT. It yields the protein CASSLATGTNEKLFF.

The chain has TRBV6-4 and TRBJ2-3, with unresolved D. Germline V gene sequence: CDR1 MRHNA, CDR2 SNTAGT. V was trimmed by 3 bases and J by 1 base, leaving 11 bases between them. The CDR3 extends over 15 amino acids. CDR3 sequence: CASSEPGSGTDTQYF. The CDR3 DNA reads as TGTGCCAGCAGTGAACCAGGTTCGGGCACAGATACGCAGTATTTT.

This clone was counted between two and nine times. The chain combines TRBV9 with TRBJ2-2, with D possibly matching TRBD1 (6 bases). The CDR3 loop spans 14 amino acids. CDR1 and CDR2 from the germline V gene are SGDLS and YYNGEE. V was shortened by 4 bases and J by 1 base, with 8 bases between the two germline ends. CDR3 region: CASSTDRNTGELFF. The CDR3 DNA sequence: TGTGCCAGCAGCACGGACAGGAACACCGGGGAGCTGTTTTTT.

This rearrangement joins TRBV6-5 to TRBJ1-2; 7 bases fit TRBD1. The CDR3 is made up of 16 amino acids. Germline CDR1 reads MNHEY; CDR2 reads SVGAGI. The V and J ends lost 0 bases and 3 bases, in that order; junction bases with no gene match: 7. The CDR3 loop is CASSYSYGQGDYGYTF. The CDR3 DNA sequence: TGTGCCAGCAGTTACTCCTACGGGCAGGGGGACTATGGCTACACCTTC.

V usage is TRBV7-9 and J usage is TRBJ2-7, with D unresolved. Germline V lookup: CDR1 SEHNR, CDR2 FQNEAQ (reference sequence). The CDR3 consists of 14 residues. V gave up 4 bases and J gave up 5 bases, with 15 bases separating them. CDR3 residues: CASSSSGSSNEQYV. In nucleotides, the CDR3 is TGTGCCAGCAGCTCCTCAGGAAGTAGCAACGAGCAGTACGTC.

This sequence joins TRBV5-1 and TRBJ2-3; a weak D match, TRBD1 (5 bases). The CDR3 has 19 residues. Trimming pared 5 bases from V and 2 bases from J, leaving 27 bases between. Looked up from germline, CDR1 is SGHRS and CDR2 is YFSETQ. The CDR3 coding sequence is TGCGCCAGCAGACGATCGACAGATCCGACTCCCTTACCCACAGATACGCAGTATTTT. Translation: CASRRSTDPTPLPTDTQYF.

In DNA form, the CDR3 reads TGTGCCAGCAGACCTACCGGGACTAGCGGGGCAGGTGAGCAGTTCTTC. Translating gives CASRPTGTSGAGEQFF. V usage is TRBV9 and J usage is TRBJ2-1; the match to TRBD2 covers 13 bases. The germline V gene has CDR1 SGDLS and CDR2 YYNGEE. Germline trimming cut 5 bases from V and 9 bases from J; bases unmatched to any gene: 11. There are 16 residues in the CDR3.

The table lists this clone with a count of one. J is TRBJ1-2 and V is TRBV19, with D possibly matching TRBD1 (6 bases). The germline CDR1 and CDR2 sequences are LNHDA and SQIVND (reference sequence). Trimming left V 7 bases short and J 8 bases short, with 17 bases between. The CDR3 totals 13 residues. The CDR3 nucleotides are TGTGCCAGTACCCCGGAGGGGGGCCGAGGCTACACCTTC. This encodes CASTPEGGRGYTF.

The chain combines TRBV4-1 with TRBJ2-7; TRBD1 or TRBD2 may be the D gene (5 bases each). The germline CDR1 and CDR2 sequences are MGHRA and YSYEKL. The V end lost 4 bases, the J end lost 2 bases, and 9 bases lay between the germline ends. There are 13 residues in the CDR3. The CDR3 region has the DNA TGCGCCAGCAGCCCCGGGACGACCTACGAGCAGTACTTC. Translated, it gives CASSPGTTYEQYF.

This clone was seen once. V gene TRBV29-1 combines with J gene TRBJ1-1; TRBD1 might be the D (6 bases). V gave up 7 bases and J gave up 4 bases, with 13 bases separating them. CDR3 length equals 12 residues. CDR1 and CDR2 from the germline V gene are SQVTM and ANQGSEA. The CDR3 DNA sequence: TGCAGCGGAAACAGGGTGGGCACTGAAGCTTTCTTT. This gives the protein CSGNRVGTEAFF.

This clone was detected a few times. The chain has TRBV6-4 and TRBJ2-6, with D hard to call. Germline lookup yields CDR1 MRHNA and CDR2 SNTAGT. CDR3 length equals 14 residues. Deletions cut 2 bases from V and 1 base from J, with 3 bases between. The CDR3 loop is CASSDGSGANVLTF. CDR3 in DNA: TGTGCCAGCAGTGACGGTTCTGGGGCCAACGTCCTGACTTTC.

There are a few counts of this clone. For the CDR3, the DNA is TGTGCCAGCAGCCCCCAAACAGCAGATACGCAGTATTTT. As protein: CASSPQTADTQYF. The chain links TRBV9 to TRBJ2-3, with D unclear. The germline CDR1 and CDR2 sequences are SGDLS and YYNGEE. The ends were cut back, 4 bases at V and 4 bases at J, with 10 bases in the middle. The CDR3 consists of 13 residues. Full variable domain (outside the CDR3, taken from reference TRBV9 and TRBJ2-3): DSGVTQTPKHLITATGQRVTLRCSPRSGDLSVYWYQQSLDQGLQFLIQYYNGEERAKGNILERFSAQQFPDLHSELNLSSLELGDSALYFCASSPQTADTQYFGPGTRLTVL.